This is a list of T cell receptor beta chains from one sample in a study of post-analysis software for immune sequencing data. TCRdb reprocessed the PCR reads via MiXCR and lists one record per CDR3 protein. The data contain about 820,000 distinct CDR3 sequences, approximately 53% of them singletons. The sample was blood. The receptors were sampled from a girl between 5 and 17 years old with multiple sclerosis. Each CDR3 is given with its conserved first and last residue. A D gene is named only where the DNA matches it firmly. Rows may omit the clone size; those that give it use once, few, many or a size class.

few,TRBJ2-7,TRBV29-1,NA,CSVLIVGGFSYEQYF,TGCAGCGTTTTGATTGTAGGGGGATTCTCCTACGAGCAGTACTTC
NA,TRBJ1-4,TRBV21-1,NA,CASSKQPEDSNEKLFF,TGTGCCAGCAGCAAGCAACCGGAGGACAGTAATGAAAAACTGTTTTTT
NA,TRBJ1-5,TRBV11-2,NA,CASSLGSGTIYSNQPQHF,TGTGCCAGCAGCTTAGGGTCCGGGACAATTTATAGCAATCAGCCCCAGCATTTT
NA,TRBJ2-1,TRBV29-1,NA,CSAGNYYNEQFF,TGCAGCGCCGGGAACTACTACAATGAGCAGTTCTTC
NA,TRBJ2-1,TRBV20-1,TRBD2,CSARAGGTFSYNEQFF,TGCAGTGCTAGGGCGGGGGGGACTTTCTCCTACAATGAGCAGTTCTTC
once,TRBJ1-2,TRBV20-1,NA,CSARDRVQSNYGYTF,TGCAGTGCTAGAGATCGGGTACAGAGTAACTATGGCTACACCTTC
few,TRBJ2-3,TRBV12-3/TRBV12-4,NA,CASATIRGRGTDTQYF,TGTGCCAGCGCGACCATTAGGGGACGAGGCACAGATACGCAGTATTTT
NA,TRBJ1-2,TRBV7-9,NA,CASSPMGRGGYGYTF,TGTGCCAGCAGCCCCATGGGCAGGGGAGGTTATGGCTACACCTTC
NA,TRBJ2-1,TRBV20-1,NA,CSAPRASVSSEQFF,TGCAGTGCCCCACGGGCTAGCGTAAGTAGTGAGCAGTTCTTC
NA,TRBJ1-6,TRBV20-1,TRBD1,CSARGQGGNSPLHF,TGCAGTGCTAGGGGACAGGGTGGGAATTCACCCCTCCACTTT
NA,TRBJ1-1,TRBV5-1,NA,CASKQGTMNTEAFF,TGCGCCAGCAAACAGGGAACTATGAACACTGAAGCTTTCTTT
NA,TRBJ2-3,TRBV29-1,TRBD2,CSVGIGLAGGGTQYF,TGCAGCGTTGGTATCGGACTAGCGGGAGGGGGCACGCAGTATTTT
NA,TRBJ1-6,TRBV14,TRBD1,CASSQRTGRNSPPHF,TGTGCCAGCAGCCAGCGGACAGGGAGGAACTCACCCCCCCACTTT
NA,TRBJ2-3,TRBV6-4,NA,CASSDPNTDTQYF,TGTGCCAGCAGTGACCCAAACACAGATACGCAGTATTTT
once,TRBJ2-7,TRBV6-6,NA,CANSFDRSSYEQYF,TGTGCCAACAGCTTCGACAGGAGCTCCTACGAGCAGTACTTC
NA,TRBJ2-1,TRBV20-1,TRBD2,CSPQKPGLGSNEQFF,TGCAGTCCCCAGAAGCCGGGACTAGGCTCCAATGAGCAGTTCTTC
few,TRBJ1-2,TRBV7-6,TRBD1,CASSPGPYTGTENYGYTF,TGTGCCAGCAGCCCAGGCCCCTATACAGGGACAGAGAACTATGGCTACACCTTC
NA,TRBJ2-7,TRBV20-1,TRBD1,CSARLPRGPTYEQYF,TGCAGTGCTAGACTCCCCAGGGGGCCTACCTACGAGCAGTACTTC
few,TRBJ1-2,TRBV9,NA,CASSVGPTANYGYTF,TGTGCCAGCAGCGTTGGACCTACAGCTAACTATGGCTACACCTTC
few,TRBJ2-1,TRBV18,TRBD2,CASSGGLGNEQFF,TGTGCCAGCTCGGGAGGGCTTGGGAATGAGCAGTTCTTC
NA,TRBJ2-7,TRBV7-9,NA,CASSLMRGDGGEQYF,TGTGCCAGCAGCTTAATGCGGGGCGACGGTGGCGAGCAGTACTTC
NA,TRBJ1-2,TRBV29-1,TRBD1,CSGIQGMGGYTF,TGCAGCGGGATACAGGGGATGGGTGGCTACACCTTC
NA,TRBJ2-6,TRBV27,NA,CASRKVPTSGANVLTF,TGTGCCAGCAGAAAGGTCCCTACCTCTGGGGCCAACGTCCTGACTTTC
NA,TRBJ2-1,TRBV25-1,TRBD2,CASSEYGLAGGGEQFF,TGTGCCAGCAGTGAGTACGGACTAGCGGGAGGCGGTGAGCAGTTCTTC
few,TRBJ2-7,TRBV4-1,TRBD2,CASSQGGGRWEQYF,TGCGCCAGCAGCCAAGGGGGCGGGAGGTGGGAGCAGTACTTC
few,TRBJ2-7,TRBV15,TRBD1,CATRDPRTGAYEQYF,TGTGCCACCAGGGATCCCAGGACAGGGGCCTACGAGCAGTACTTC
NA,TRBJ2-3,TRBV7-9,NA,CASGLSSQDTQYF,TGTGCCAGCGGACTTAGTAGTCAAGATACGCAGTATTTT
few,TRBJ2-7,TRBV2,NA,CASSGRTYDHEQYF,TGTGCCAGCAGTGGGCGGACATACGACCACGAGCAGTACTTC
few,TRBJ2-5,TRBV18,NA,CASSFSDGETQYF,TGTGCCAGCTCATTTAGCGATGGAGAGACCCAGTACTTC
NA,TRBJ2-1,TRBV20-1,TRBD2,CSAPAGGPTGEQFF,TGCAGTGCTCCAGCGGGAGGGCCGACAGGGGAGCAGTTCTTC
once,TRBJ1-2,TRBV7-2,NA,CASSPGPGGVGYTF,TGTGCCAGCAGCCCCGGCCCCGGAGGGGTAGGCTACACCTTC
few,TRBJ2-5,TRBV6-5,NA,CASGVAVGETQYF,TGTGCCAGCGGAGTGGCCGTAGGAGAGACCCAGTACTTC
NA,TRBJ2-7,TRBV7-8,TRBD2,CASSLELAGGRYEQYF,TGTGCCAGCAGCTTAGAACTAGCGGGGGGGCGGTACGAGCAGTACTTC
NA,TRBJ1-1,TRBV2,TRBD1,CASSVQTGYEAFF,TGTGCCAGCAGTGTGCAGACAGGGTATGAAGCTTTCTTT
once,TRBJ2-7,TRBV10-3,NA,CAISEKDKINYEQYF,TGTGCCATCAGTGAAAAGGACAAGATTAACTACGAGCAGTACTTC
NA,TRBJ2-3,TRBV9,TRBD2,CASSGLRGVSTQYF,TGTGCCAGCAGCGGACTACGGGGGGTCTCTACGCAGTATTTT
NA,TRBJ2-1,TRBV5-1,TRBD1,CASSSGQASGEQFF,TGCGCCAGCAGCTCGGGACAGGCCTCCGGGGAGCAGTTCTTC
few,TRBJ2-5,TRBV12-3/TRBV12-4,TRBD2,CASSLGSGIGTQYF,TGTGCCAGCAGTTTAGGTAGCGGGATAGGGACCCAGTACTTC
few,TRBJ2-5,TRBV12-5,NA,CASGLAPASPRETQYF,TGTGCTAGTGGTTTGGCTCCGGCCTCCCCGAGGGAGACCCAGTACTTC
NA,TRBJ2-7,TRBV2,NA,CASSDGFTYEQYF,TGTGCCAGCAGTGACGGGTTTACCTACGAGCAGTACTTC
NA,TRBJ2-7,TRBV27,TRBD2,CASSATRGGIEQYF,TGTGCCAGCAGTGCGACACGGGGGGGGATCGAGCAGTACTTC
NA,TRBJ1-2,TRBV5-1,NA,CASSSQPGDGYTF,TGCGCCAGCAGTTCGCAACCCGGAGATGGCTACACCTTC
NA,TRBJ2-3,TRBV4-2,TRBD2,CASSQTALAGGYTDTQYF,TGTGCCAGCAGCCAGACTGCCCTAGCGGGAGGGTACACAGATACGCAGTATTTT
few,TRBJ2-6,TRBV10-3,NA,CAIGPGGEANVLTF,TGTGCCATCGGTCCAGGGGGGGAGGCCAACGTCCTGACTTTC
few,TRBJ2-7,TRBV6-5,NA,CASSPPGRPSYEQYF,TGTGCCAGCAGCCCCCCGGGACGGCCCTCCTACGAGCAGTACTTC